This T cell receptor beta chain was documented in a study of identical twins. In this sample, this clonotype turned up a few times. The CDR3 sequence is 16 residues long. CDR1 and CDR2 (germline): SGHTA, FQGNSA. V shed 4 bases and J 2 bases; nucleotides not matched to a gene: 4. One entry per CDR3 protein results from TCRdb running MiXCR on the 5' RACE reads. The sample includes approximately 530,000 distinct CDR3 sequences, about a fifth of them seen just once. A further study also used this sample, focusing on yellow fever vaccine responses in identical twins.

Specimen: CD4+ T cells sorted from blood. This chain links TRBV7-2 with TRBJ2-3; 12 bases align to TRBD2. This receptor was identified in a woman younger than 30 in good health. CDR3 sequence: CASSSWTSGDTDTQYF. CDR3 nucleotides: TGTGCCAGCAGCTCTTGGACTAGCGGGGACACAGATACGCAGTATTTT.